The 30 T cell receptor beta chains below all came from one sample that was sequenced in a study of T cell responses to AZD1222 COVID-19 vaccine. Clones were read by immunoSEQ multiplex PCR, and TCRdb kept only the in-frame ones, dropping some. The sample lists about 210,000 clones; around 94% were seen once. The source was peripheral blood, collected 28 days after the second dose of the MenACWY control vaccine. These receptors originate from an adult who received the MenACWY meningococcal vaccine as a control.

The chain uses TRBV7-2 and TRBJ2-7; D is possibly TRBD1 or TRBD2 (6 bases each). Trimming shortened V by 5 bases and J by 3 bases, and 23 bases separated the two germline ends. Germline loops: CDR1 SGHTA, CDR2 FQGNSA. CDR3 length: 17 amino acids. The CDR3 region is CASSPVPSTRTDYEQYF. The CDR3 bases are TGTGCCAGCAGCCCGGTCCCCTCGACTAGGACAGACTACGAGCAGTACTTC.

The gene calls are TRBV6-5 and TRBJ2-7; 9 positions agree with TRBD2. CDR3 length equals 14 residues. CDR1 MNHEY and CDR2 SVGAGI come from the germline V gene. The V and J ends lost 7 bases and 5 bases, in that order; junction bases with no gene match: 9. Here the CDR3 reads CASTLAGGPDEQYF. The CDR3 region has the DNA TGTGCCAGCACTCTCGCGGGAGGGCCGGACGAGCAGTACTTC.

In this sample, this clone turned up once. J is TRBJ2-6 and V is TRBV9; D remains ambiguous. The ends were cut back, 4 bases at V and 0 bases at J, with 5 bases in the middle. Per germline, CDR1 SGDLS and CDR2 YYNGEE. The CDR3 runs 14 residues. In nucleotides, the CDR3 is TGTGCCAGCAGCAGTAACTCTGGGGCCAACGTCCTGACTTTC. Its protein is CASSSNSGANVLTF.

The chain couples TRBV5-1 to TRBJ2-6; weak D call: TRBD1 (6 bases). V was shortened by 0 bases and J by 0 bases, with 10 bases between the two germline ends. This CDR3 region has 17 residues. Germline V gene lookup returns CDR1 SGHRS and CDR2 YFSETQ. CDR3 coding DNA: TGCGCCAGCAGCTTGGGGGACAACCTCTCTGGGGCCAACGTCCTGACTTTC. Amino acid sequence: CASSLGDNLSGANVLTF. The variable domain in full, with the rest retrieved from reference TRBV5-1 and TRBJ2-6, is KAGVTQTPRYLIKTRGQQVTLSCSPISGHRSVSWYQQTPGQGLQFLFEYFSETQRNKGNFPGRFSGRQFSNSRSEMNVSTLELGDSALYLCASSLGDNLSGANVLTFGAGSRLTVL.

The chain combines TRBV5-4 with TRBJ2-7; TRBD2 aligns across 12 bases. CDR1 and CDR2 from the germline V gene are SGHNT and YYREEE (reference sequence). Trimming removed 3 bases from V and 7 bases from J; junction bases left unmatched: 11. The CDR3 loop spans 16 amino acids. CDR3: CASSSMTSGRTGEQYF. The CDR3 DNA reads as TGTGCCAGCAGCTCTATGACTAGCGGGAGAACGGGGGAGCAGTACTTC.

V usage is TRBV28 and J usage is TRBJ1-5; D gene unclear. Trimming removed 5 bases at V and 0 bases at J, with 14 bases between. The CDR3 has 16 residues. The germline CDR1 and CDR2 sequences are MDHEN and SYDVKM. This CDR3 reads CASSLLRTVSNQPQHF. CDR3 sequence (DNA): TGTGCCAGCAGTCTACTAAGGACGGTTAGCAATCAGCCCCAGCATTTT.

The chain carries TRBV27 and TRBJ1-6; D uncertain. The CDR3 covers 15 residues. Trimming pared 2 bases from V and 6 bases from J, leaving 11 bases between. Germline V gene sequence: CDR1 MNHEY, CDR2 SMNVEV (reference sequence). CDR3 sequence reads: CASSLKPTANSPLHF. In DNA form, the CDR3 reads TGTGCCAGCAGTTTAAAACCTACAGCTAATTCACCCCTCCACTTT.

The chain joins TRBV5-1 to TRBJ1-2; no reliable D call. V lost 0 bases and J 4 bases, leaving 10 bases between the germline ends. Germline V gene lookup returns CDR1 SGHRS and CDR2 YFSETQ. The CDR3 spans 14 residues. For the CDR3, the DNA is TGCGCCAGCAGCTTGGAGTTCGGGGTCTATGGCTACACCTTC. This codes for CASSLEFGVYGYTF.

The CDR3 spells CASSRQEHTEAFF. The DNA for the CDR3 is TGTGCCAGCAGTCGACAGGAACACACTGAAGCTTTCTTT. This chain joins TRBV2 and TRBJ1-1; possibly TRBD1 for D (6 bases). CDR1 is SNHLY, CDR2 FYNNEI, per germline. The V end lost 5 bases, the J end lost 3 bases, and 10 bases lay between the germline ends. The CDR3 sequence is 13 residues long.

The V call is TRBV2, the J call TRBJ2-7, with D unclear. The CDR3 is 14 residues long. Germline lookup yields CDR1 SNHLY and CDR2 FYNNEI. Trimming shortened V by 2 bases and J by 4 bases, and 12 bases separated the two germline ends. The CDR3: CASSENGSPYEQYF. In nucleotides, the CDR3 is TGTGCCAGCAGTGAAAACGGCAGCCCGTACGAGCAGTACTTC.

V gene TRBV3-1 (or the pseudogene TRBV3-2) combines with J gene TRBJ2-5; 7 bases align to TRBD2. Germline lookup yields CDR1 LGHDT and CDR2 YNNKEL (reference sequence). Trimming removed 4 bases from V and 4 bases from J; junction bases left unmatched: 9. The CDR3 runs 15 residues. Written as DNA, the CDR3 is TGTGCCAGCAGCCGCAGCGGGACCAAGGGAGAGACCCAGTACTTC. Translation: CASSRSGTKGETQYF.

This clone came up once. The chain uses TRBV19 and TRBJ2-2; TRBD2 is a possible D gene (7 bases). This CDR3 has 17 amino acids. The V gene's germline CDR1 is LNHDA and CDR2 SQIVND (reference sequence). With 5 bases removed from V and 5 bases from J, the gap between germline ends came to 21 bases. The CDR3 here is CASSVSGGGTGTGELFF. CDR3 sequence (DNA): TGTGCCAGTAGTGTCTCCGGCGGGGGCACCGGAACCGGGGAGCTGTTTTTT.

The chain is built from TRBV6-2 or TRBV6-3 and TRBJ1-1; D is uncertain. Per germline, CDR1 MNHEY and CDR2 SVGEGT. The CDR3 loop spans 14 amino acids. Trimming shortened V by 2 bases and J by 6 bases, and 13 bases separated the two germline ends. CDR3 sequence: CASSYGIGRPEAFF. The CDR3 DNA follows: TGTGCCAGCAGTTACGGGATCGGACGGCCTGAAGCTTTCTTT.

The chain joins TRBV9 to TRBJ2-5; D perhaps matches TRBD2 (5 bases). This CDR3 contains 15 residues. Germline-derived CDR1 and CDR2 are SGDLS and YYNGEE. V lost 0 bases and J lost 5, with 14 bases in between. The CDR3 reads CASSVDPVSAETQYF. The DNA of the CDR3 is TGTGCCAGCAGCGTAGACCCCGTTAGCGCTGAGACCCAGTACTTC.

This sequence joins TRBV6-6 and TRBJ1-6, with D unresolved. The germline V gene has CDR1 MNHNY and CDR2 SVGAGI (reference sequence). This CDR3 is 13 amino acids long. Trimming took 8 bases from V and 1 from J, leaving 6 bases between them. This CDR3 is CASRGSYNSPLHF. CDR3 coding DNA: TGTGCCAGCCGGGGATCCTATAATTCACCCCTCCACTTT.

J is TRBJ2-1 and V is TRBV9, with TRBD2 identical over 7 bases. Germline-derived CDR1 and CDR2 are SGDLS and YYNGEE. Germline trimming cut 7 bases from V and 0 bases from J; bases unmatched to any gene: 10. The CDR3 is 16 amino acids. Here the CDR3 DNA reads TGTGCCAGCTCTCGAGAGGGCGGGAGCTCCTACAATGAGCAGTTCTTC. It is translated as CASSREGGSSYNEQFF.

V gene TRBV5-1 combines with J gene TRBJ2-7; D not certain. The CDR3 spans 13 residues. Germline loops: CDR1 SGHRS, CDR2 YFSETQ. The V end was cut by 0 bases, the J end by 3 bases, with 7 bases between. The CDR3 is CASSLASDYEQYF. The CDR3 DNA sequence: TGCGCCAGCAGCTTGGCCTCGGACTACGAGCAGTACTTC.

The chain links TRBV7-2 to TRBJ2-5; D is undetermined. The CDR3 totals 13 residues. CDR1 SGHTA and CDR2 FQGNSA come from the germline V gene. V was cut by 6 bases and J by 1 base, with 9 bases left in between. CDR3 residues: CASSIGSQETQYF. CDR3 nucleotides: TGTGCCAGCAGTATTGGCAGCCAAGAGACCCAGTACTTC.

J is TRBJ2-7 and V is TRBV27, with D possibly being TRBD2 (6 bases). Per germline, CDR1 MNHEY and CDR2 SMNVEV (reference sequence). Trimming took 5 bases from V and 4 from J, leaving 18 bases between them. This CDR3 spans 15 amino acids. This CDR3 is CASSLGTSGLYEQYF. The DNA of the CDR3 is TGTGCCAGCAGTCTCGGGACTTCCGGACTATACGAGCAGTACTTC.

The chain has TRBV27 and TRBJ2-3, with D unresolved. Germline V gene sequence: CDR1 MNHEY, CDR2 SMNVEV (reference sequence). The V and J ends lost 0 bases and 2 bases respectively, with 6 bases between them. The CDR3 totals 14 residues. CDR3 nucleotide sequence: TGTGCCAGCAGTTTATCCGGCTACACAGATACGCAGTATTTT. It codes for CASSLSGYTDTQYF.

The chain recombines TRBV5-1 with TRBJ1-4, with 7 bases aligning to TRBD1. CDR1 is SGHRS and CDR2 is YFSETQ in the germline V gene. This CDR3 has 13 residues. Trimming took 4 bases from V and 4 from J; bases not matched to a gene: 1. In DNA, the CDR3 is TGCGCCAGCAGCCGGGACAGTAATGAAAAACTGTTTTTT. Translated: CASSRDSNEKLFF.

The V gene is TRBV30, the J gene TRBJ2-3; D unclear. V lost 5 bases and J lost 12, with 21 bases in between. This CDR3 contains 13 residues. Germline V gene data show CDR1 as GTSNPN and CDR2 as SVGIG (reference sequence). CDR3 coding DNA: TGTGCCTGGGCCTCTTTTTCGGGCACCGATCAGTATTTT. Translated, it gives CAWASFSGTDQYF. Drawing the rest from reference TRBV30 and TRBJ2-3, the complete variable domain is SQTIHQWPATLVQPVGSPLSLECTVEGTSNPNLYWYRQAAGRGLQLLFYSVGIGQISSEVPQNLSASRPQDRQFILSSKKLLLSDSGFYLCAWASFSGTDQYFGPGTRLTVL.

The chain uses TRBV7-9 and TRBJ2-2; perhaps TRBD2 as D (7 bases). The length of the CDR3 is 16 residues. The V end was cut by 4 bases, the J end by 4 bases, with 16 bases between. The germline V gene has CDR1 SEHNR and CDR2 FQNEAQ (reference sequence). The CDR3 DNA reads as TGTGCCAGCAGCTCTCCGGACAGCGGGATCACCGGGGAGCTGTTTTTT. Its translation: CASSSPDSGITGELFF.

In nucleotides, the CDR3 is TGCAGCGCCGGGGGTAGCGGGGCCGTGGGGACCCAGTACTTC. Protein sequence: CSAGGSGAVGTQYF. The chain joins TRBV29-1 to TRBJ2-5, with 8 positions matching TRBD2. CDR3 length: 14 amino acids. V shed 7 bases, J shed 7 bases, and the junction held 14 bases outside the gene matches. Germline CDR1 and CDR2: SQVTM and ANQGSEA.

This clone came up once. V and J are TRBV7-8 and TRBJ1-2; D is unresolved. Deletions cut 5 bases from V and 0 bases from J, with 10 bases between. From germline, CDR1 is SGHVS and CDR2 FQNEAQ. The CDR3 sequence is 14 residues long. For the CDR3, the DNA is TGTGCCAGCAGCCAGACGGAAGCTAACTATGGCTACACCTTC. Translating it yields CASSQTEANYGYTF.

J is TRBJ1-2 and V is TRBV6-5; 10 nucleotides agree with TRBD1. Germline V gene lookup returns CDR1 MNHEY and CDR2 SVGAGI. V was pared by 4 bases and J by 5 bases, with 7 bases of the junction left unmatched. CDR3 length: 15 amino acids. CDR3 residues: CASSFSGTGDYGYTF. For the CDR3, the DNA is TGTGCCAGCAGTTTTTCCGGGACAGGGGATTATGGCTACACCTTC.

J is TRBJ2-1 and V is TRBV5-6, with 7 bases aligning to TRBD1. From germline, CDR1 is SGHDT and CDR2 YYEEEE. The CDR3 spans 11 residues. V lost 3 bases to trimming and J lost 13 bases; unmatched junction nucleotides: 4. The CDR3 here is CASSWGQTQFF. The CDR3 DNA reads as TGTGCCAGCAGCTGGGGACAGACTCAGTTCTTC.

The chain employs TRBV28 and TRBJ2-4, with 8 bases that match TRBD2. Germline V gene sequence: CDR1 MDHEN, CDR2 SYDVKM. The J segment lost 0 bases and the V segment lost 6 bases, leaving 7 bases of the junction unmatched. The CDR3 has 16 residues. The CDR3 loop reads CASSADSGKAKNIQYF. CDR3 nucleotide sequence: TGTGCCAGCAGCGCCGATAGCGGGAAAGCCAAAAACATTCAGTACTTC.

This chain joins TRBV19 and TRBJ1-4, with 9 bases fitting TRBD1. The ends lost 6 bases at V and 4 bases at J; junction bases unmatched: 3. This CDR3 has 14 residues. The germline gives CDR1 LNHDA, CDR2 SQIVND (reference sequence). The chain's CDR3 is CASRPTGGNEKLFF. The CDR3 DNA follows: TGTGCCAGTAGGCCGACAGGGGGTAATGAAAAACTGTTTTTT.

The rearrangement links TRBV4-3 to TRBJ1-6, with D possibly TRBD1 on 5 matching bases. Trimming took 0 bases from V and 5 from J, leaving 29 bases between them. The CDR3 length is 22 residues. Germline lookup yields CDR1 LGHNA and CDR2 YSLEER. CDR3 amino acids: CASSQDLRGHLIPRSNNSPLHF. For the CDR3, the DNA is TGCGCCAGCAGCCAAGATCTTAGAGGACACTTGATCCCCCGATCCAATAATTCACCCCTCCACTTT.